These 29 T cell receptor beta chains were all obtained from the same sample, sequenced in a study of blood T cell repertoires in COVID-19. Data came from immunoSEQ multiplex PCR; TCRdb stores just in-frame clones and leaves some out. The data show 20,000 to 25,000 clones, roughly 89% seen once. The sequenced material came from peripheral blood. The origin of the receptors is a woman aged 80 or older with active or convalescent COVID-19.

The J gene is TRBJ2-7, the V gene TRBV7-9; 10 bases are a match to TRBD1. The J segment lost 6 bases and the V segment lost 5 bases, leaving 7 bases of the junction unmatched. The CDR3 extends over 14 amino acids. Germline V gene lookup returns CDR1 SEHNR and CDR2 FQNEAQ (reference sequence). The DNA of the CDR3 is TGTGCCAGCAGCAGTCCCGGGACAGGGGTCGAGCAGTACTTC. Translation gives CASSSPGTGVEQYF.

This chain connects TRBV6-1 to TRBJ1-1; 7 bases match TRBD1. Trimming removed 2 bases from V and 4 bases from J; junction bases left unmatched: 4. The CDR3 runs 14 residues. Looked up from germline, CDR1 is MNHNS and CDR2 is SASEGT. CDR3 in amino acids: CASSERDSRTEAFF. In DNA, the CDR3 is TGTGCCAGCAGTGAACGGGACAGTCGCACTGAAGCTTTCTTT.

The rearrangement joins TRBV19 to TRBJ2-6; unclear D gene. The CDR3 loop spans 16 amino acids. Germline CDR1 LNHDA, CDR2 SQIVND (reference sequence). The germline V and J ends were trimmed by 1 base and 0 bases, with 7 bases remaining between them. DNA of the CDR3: TGTGCCAGTAGTATAGTTGCCGGCTCTGGGGCCAACGTCCTGACTTTC. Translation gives CASSIVAGSGANVLTF. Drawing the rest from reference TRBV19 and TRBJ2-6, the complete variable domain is DGGITQSPKYLFRKEGQNVTLSCEQNLNHDAMYWYRQDPGQGLRLIYYSQIVNDFQKGDIAEGYSVSREKKESFPLTVTSAQKNPTAFYLCASSIVAGSGANVLTFGAGSRLTVL.

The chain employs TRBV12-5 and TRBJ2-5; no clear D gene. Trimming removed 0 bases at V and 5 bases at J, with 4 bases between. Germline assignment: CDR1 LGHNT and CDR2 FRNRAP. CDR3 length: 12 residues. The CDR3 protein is CASGLVEETQYF. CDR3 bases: TGTGCTAGTGGTTTGGTAGAGGAGACCCAGTACTTC.

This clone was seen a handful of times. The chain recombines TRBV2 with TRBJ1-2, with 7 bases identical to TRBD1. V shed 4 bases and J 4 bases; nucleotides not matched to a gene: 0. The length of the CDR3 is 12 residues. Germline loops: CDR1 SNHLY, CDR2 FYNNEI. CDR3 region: CASSGQGYGYTF. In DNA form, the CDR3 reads TGTGCCAGCAGTGGACAGGGCTATGGCTACACCTTC.

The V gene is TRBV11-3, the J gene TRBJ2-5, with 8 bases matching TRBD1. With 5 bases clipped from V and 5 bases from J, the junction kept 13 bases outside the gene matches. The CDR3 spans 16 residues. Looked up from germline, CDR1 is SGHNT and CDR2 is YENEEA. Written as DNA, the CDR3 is TGTGCCAGCAGCCCATGGACAGGGAAAGGGTTGGAGACCCAGTACTTC. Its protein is CASSPWTGKGLETQYF.

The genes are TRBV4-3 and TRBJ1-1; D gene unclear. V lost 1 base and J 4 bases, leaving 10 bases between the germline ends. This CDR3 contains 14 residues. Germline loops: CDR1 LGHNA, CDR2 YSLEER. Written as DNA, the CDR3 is TGCGCCAGCAGCCAAGTCTACTCCGGCACTGAAGCTTTCTTT. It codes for CASSQVYSGTEAFF.

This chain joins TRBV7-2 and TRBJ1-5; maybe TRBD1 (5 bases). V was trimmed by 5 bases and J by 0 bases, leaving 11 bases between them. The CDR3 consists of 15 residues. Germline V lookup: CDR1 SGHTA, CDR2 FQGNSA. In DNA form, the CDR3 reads TGTGCCAGCAGCGAAAGACAGAATAGCAATCAGCCCCAGCATTTT. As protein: CASSERQNSNQPQHF.

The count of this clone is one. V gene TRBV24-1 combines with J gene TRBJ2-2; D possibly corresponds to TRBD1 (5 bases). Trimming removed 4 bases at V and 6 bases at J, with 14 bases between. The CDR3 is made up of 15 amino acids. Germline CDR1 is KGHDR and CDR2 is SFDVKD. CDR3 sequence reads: CATSERTTYSGELFF. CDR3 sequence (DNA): TGTGCCACCAGTGAAAGGACAACCTACTCCGGGGAGCTGTTTTTT.

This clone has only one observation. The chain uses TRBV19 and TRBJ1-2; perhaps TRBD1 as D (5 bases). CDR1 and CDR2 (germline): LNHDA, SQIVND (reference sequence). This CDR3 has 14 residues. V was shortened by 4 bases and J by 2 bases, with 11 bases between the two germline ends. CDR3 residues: CASSKGLNNYGYTF. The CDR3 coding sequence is TGTGCCAGTAGTAAGGGACTGAACAACTATGGCTACACCTTC.

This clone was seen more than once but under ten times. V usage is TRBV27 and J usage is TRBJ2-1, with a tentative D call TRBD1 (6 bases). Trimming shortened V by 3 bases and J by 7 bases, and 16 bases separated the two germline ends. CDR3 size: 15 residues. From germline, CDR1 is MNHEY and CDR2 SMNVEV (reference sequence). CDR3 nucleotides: TGTGCCAGCAGTTTCGGACAGTGGGGCCTAAATGAGCAGTTCTTC. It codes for CASSFGQWGLNEQFF.

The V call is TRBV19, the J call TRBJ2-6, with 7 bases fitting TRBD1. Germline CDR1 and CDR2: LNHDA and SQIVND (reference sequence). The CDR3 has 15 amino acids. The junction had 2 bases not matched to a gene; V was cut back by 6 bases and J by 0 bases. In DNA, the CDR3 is TGTGCCAGTAGGGGACAGAACTCTGGGGCCAACGTCCTGACTTTC. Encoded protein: CASRGQNSGANVLTF.

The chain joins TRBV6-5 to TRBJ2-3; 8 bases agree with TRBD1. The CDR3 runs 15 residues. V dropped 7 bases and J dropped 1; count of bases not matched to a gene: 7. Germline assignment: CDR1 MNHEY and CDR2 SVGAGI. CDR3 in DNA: TGTGCCAGCACTTCAGGGGGCCGCGGCACAGATACGCAGTATTTT. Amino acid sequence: CASTSGGRGTDTQYF.

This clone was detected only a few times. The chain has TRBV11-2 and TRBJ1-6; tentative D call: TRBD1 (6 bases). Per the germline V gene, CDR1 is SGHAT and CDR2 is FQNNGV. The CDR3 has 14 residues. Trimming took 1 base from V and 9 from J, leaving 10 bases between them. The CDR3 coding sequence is TGTGCCAGCAGCTTAGGGGACATTGTTTCACCCCTCCACTTT. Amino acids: CASSLGDIVSPLHF.

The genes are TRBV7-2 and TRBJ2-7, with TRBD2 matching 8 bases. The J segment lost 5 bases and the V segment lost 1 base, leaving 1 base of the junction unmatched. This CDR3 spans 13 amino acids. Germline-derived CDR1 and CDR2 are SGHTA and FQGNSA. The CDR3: CASSLGAGDEQYF. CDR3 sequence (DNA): TGTGCCAGCAGCTTAGGAGCGGGAGACGAGCAGTACTTC.

The chain's CDR3 is CASSLRTSGVETQYF. DNA for the CDR3: TGCGCCAGCAGCCTCAGGACTAGCGGGGTAGAGACCCAGTACTTC. The chain recombines TRBV4-3 with TRBJ2-5, with 12 positions matching TRBD2. The germline gives CDR1 LGHNA, CDR2 YSLEER. The CDR3 loop spans 15 amino acids. J gave up 4 bases and V 4 bases, and 4 bases lay outside the gene matches.

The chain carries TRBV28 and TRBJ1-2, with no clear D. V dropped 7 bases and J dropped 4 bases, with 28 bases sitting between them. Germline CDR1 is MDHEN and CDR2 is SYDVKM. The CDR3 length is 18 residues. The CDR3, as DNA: TGTGCCAGCAATTCGTGGGGAGTGGTGTCTGTCGGGAGCTATGGCTACACCTTC. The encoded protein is CASNSWGVVSVGSYGYTF.

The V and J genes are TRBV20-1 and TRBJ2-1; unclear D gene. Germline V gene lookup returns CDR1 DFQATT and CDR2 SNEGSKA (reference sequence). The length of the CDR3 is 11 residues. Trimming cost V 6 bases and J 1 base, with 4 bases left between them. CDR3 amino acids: CSAPSYNEQFF. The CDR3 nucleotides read TGCAGTGCCCCATCCTACAATGAGCAGTTCTTC.

Written as DNA, the CDR3 is TGTGCCAGCAGGGCGGGACAGGGGGCCTACAATGAGCAGTTCTTC. Translated, it gives CASRAGQGAYNEQFF. V and J are TRBV6-4 and TRBJ2-1; 11 positions agree with TRBD1. Germline CDR1 MRHNA, CDR2 SNTAGT. This CDR3 has 15 residues. Germline trimming cut 6 bases from V and 2 bases from J; bases unmatched to any gene: 3.

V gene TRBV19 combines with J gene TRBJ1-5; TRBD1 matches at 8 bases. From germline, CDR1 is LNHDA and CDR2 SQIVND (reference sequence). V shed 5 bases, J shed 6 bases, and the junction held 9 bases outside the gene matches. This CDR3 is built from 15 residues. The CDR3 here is CASSPRQGSSQPQHF. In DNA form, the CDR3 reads TGTGCCAGTAGTCCAAGACAGGGGTCGAGTCAGCCCCAGCATTTT. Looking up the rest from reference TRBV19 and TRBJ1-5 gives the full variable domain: DGGITQSPKYLFRKEGQNVTLSCEQNLNHDAMYWYRQDPGQGLRLIYYSQIVNDFQKGDIAEGYSVSREKKESFPLTVTSAQKNPTAFYLCASSPRQGSSQPQHFGDGTRLSIL.

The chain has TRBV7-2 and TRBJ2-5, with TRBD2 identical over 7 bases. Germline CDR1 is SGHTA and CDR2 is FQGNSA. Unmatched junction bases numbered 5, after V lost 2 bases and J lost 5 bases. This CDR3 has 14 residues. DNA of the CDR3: TGTGCCAGCAGCTTAATTAGCGGGCTGGAGACCCAGTACTTC. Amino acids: CASSLISGLETQYF. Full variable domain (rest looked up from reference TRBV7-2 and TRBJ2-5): GAGVSQSPSNKVTEKGKDVELRCDPISGHTALYWYRQSLGQGLEFLIYFQGNSAPDKSGLPSDRFSAERTGGSVSTLTIQRTQQEDSAVYLCASSLISGLETQYFGPGTRLLVL.

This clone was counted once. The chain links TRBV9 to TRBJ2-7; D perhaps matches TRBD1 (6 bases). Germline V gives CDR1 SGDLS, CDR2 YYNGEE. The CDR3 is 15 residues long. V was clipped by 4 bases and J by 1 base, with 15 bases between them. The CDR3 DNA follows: TGTGCCAGCAGCCCACGAGAGGACAGTTCCTACGAGCAGTACTTC. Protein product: CASSPREDSSYEQYF.

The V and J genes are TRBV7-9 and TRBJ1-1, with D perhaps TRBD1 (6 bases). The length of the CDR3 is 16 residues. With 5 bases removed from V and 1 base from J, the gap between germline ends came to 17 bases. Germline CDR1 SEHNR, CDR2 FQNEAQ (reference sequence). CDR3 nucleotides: TGTGCCAGCAGCCAAAGTCGGACAGTCTCGAACACTGAAGCTTTCTTT. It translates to CASSQSRTVSNTEAFF.

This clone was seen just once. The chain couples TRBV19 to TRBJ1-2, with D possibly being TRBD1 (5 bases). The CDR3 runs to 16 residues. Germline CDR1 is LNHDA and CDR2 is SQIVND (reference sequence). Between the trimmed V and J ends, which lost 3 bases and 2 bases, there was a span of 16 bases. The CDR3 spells CASSITPGRGNYGYTF. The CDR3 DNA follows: TGTGCCAGTAGTATCACGCCGGGACGGGGGAACTATGGCTACACCTTC.

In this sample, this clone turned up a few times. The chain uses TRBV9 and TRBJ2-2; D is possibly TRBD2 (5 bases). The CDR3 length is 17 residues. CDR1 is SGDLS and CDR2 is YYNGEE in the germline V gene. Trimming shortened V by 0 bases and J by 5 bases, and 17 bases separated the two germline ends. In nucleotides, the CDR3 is TGTGCCAGCAGCGTAGGAGGGCAGGCGATTAGGACCGGGGAGCTGTTTTTT. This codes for CASSVGGQAIRTGELFF.

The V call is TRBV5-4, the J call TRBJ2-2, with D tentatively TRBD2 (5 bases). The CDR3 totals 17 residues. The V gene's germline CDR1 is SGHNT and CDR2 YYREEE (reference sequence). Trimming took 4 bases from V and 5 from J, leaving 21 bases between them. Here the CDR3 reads CASSGSLSGVKTGELFF. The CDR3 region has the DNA TGTGCCAGCAGCGGCTCTTTGAGCGGTGTGAAGACCGGGGAGCTGTTTTTT.

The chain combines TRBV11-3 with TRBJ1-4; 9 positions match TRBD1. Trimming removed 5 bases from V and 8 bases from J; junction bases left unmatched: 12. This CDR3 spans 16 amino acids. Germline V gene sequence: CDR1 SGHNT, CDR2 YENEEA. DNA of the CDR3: TGTGCCAGCAGCCTGATTGAACTGGGACAGGGAGAAAAACTGTTTTTT. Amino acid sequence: CASSLIELGQGEKLFF. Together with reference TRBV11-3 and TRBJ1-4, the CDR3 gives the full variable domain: EAGVVQSPRYKIIEKKQPVAFWCNPISGHNTLYWYLQNLGQGPELLIRYENEEAVDDSQLPKDRFSAERLKGVDSTLKIQPAELGDSAVYLCASSLIELGQGEKLFFGSGTQLSVL.

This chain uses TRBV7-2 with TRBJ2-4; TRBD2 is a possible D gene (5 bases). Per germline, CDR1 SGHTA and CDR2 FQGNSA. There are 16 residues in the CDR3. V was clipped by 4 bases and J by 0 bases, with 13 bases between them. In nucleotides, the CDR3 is TGTGCCAGCAGCTCGGACTGGACCCTAGCCAAAAACATTCAGTACTTC. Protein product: CASSSDWTLAKNIQYF.

CDR3 nucleotide sequence: TGTGCCTGGAGTATATACCCGGGACAGGGGAGAGGCTACACCTTC. Its protein product is CAWSIYPGQGRGYTF. This chain uses TRBV30 with TRBJ1-2; the match to TRBD1 covers 10 bases. Trimming took 2 bases from V and 8 from J; bases not matched to a gene: 11. Per the germline V gene, CDR1 is GTSNPN and CDR2 is SVGIG (reference sequence). CDR3 length: 15 residues.